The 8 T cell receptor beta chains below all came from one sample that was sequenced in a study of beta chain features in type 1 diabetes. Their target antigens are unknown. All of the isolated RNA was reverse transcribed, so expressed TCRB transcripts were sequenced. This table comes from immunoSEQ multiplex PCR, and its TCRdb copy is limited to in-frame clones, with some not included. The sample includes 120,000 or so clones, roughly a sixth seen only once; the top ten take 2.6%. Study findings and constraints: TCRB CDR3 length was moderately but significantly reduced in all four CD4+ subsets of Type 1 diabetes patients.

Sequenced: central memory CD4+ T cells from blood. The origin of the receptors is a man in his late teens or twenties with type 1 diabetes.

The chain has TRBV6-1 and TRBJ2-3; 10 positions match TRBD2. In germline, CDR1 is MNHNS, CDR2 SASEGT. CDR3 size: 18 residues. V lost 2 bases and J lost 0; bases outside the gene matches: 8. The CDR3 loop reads CASSERLAGEGSTDTQYF. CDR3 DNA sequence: TGTGCCAGCAGTGAACGCCTAGCGGGAGAGGGGAGCACAGATACGCAGTATTTT.

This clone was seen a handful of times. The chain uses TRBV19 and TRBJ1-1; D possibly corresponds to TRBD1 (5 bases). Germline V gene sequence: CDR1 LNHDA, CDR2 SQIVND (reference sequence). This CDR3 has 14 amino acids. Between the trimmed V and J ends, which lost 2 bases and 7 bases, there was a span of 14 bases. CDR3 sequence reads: CASSIQGIGGEAFF. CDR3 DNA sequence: TGTGCCAGTAGTATACAGGGAATCGGCGGTGAAGCTTTCTTT.

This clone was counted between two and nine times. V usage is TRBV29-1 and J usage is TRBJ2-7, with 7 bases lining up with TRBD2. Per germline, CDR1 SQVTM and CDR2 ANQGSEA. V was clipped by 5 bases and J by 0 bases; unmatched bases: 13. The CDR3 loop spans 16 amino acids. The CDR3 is CSVSASGGKSSYEQYF. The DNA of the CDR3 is TGCAGCGTTTCGGCGTCGGGGGGAAAGAGCTCCTACGAGCAGTACTTC.

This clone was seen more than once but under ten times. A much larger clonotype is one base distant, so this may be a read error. The CDR3, as DNA: TGTGCCACCAGCAGAGAACAGGGCTACGAGCAGTACTTC. This encodes CATSREQGYEQYF. The chain links TRBV15 to TRBJ2-5; D might be TRBD1 (6 bases). The end of the DNA fits TRBJ2-7 better, so the J call may be wrong. This CDR3 spans 13 amino acids. The germline V gene has CDR1 LNHNV and CDR2 YYDKDF (reference sequence).

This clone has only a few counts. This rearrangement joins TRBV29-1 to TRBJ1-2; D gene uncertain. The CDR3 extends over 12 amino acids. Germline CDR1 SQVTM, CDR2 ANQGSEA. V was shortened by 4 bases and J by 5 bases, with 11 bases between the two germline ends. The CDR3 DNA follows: TGCAGCGTTGGGGAGGCGCTATATGGCTACACCTTC. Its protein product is CSVGEALYGYTF.

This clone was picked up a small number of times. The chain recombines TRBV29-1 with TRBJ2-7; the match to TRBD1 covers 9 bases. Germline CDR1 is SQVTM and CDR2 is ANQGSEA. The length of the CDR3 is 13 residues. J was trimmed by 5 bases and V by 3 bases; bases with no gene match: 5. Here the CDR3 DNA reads TGCAGCGTTGATGGACAGGGGTACGACGAGCAGTACTTC. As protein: CSVDGQGYDEQYF.

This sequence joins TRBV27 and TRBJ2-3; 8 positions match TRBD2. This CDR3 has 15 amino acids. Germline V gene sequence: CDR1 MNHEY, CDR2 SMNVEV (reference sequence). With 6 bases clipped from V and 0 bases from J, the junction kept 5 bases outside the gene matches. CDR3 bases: TGTGCCAGCAGCCACGGGGGGGCGAGCACAGATACGCAGTATTTT. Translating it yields CASSHGGASTDTQYF.

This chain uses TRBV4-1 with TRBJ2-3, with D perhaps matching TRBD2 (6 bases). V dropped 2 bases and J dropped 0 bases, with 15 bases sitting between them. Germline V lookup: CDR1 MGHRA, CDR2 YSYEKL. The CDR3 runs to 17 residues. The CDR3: CASSQTFSAGSTDTQYF. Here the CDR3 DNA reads TGCGCCAGCAGCCAAACCTTTTCCGCGGGGAGCACAGATACGCAGTATTTT.